The sequence of this TCR beta chain was determined in a study of blood T cell repertoires in COVID-19. Study background: T cells, B-cell-depleted T cells, or PBMCs provided the cDNA or gDNA that served as material.

Germline V lookup: CDR1 SNHLY, CDR2 FYNNEI. The ends lost 0 bases at V and 6 bases at J; junction bases unmatched: 11. This CDR3 is built from 18 residues. As handled by the study authors: Reference gene primer amplification in the assay estimated nucleated cell counts. Libraries were prepared by immunoSEQ multiplex PCR; TCRdb keeps only in-frame clonotypes and omits some of them. That table furnishes V, J and clone size, whereas the DNA furnished D and trimming. The sample includes 35,000 to 50,000 clones, roughly four fifths of them seen just once. This TCR derives from a human donor with acute or convalescent COVID-19. The donor label of this sample is uncertain. V and J are TRBV2 and TRBJ2-2; 9 bases agree with TRBD1. Specimen: peripheral blood. CDR3 in DNA: TGTGCCAGCAGTGAAGCGAGGGGACAGGGAGGTCTCCCCGGGGAGCTGTTTTTT. Protein product: CASSEARGQGGLPGELFF. Complete variable domain (other parts from reference TRBV2 and TRBJ2-2): EPEVTQTPSHQVTQMGQEVILRCVPISNHLYFYWYRQILGQKVEFLVSFYNNEISEKSEIFDDQFSVERPDGSNFTLKIRSTKLEDSAMYFCASSEARGQGGLPGELFFGEGSRLTVL.